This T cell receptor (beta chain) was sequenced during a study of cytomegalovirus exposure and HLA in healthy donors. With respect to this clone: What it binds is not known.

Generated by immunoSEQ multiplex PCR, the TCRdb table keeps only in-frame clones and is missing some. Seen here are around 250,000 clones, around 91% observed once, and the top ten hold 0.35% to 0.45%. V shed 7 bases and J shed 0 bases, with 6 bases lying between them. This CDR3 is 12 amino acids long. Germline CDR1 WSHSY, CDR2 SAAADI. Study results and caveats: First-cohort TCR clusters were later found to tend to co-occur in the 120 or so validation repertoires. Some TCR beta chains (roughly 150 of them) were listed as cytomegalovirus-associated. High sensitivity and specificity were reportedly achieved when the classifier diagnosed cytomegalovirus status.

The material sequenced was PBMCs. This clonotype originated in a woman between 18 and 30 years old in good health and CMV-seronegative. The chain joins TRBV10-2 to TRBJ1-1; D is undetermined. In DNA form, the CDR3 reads TGCGCCAGCACGCAGTTGAACACTGAAGCTTTCTTT. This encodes CASTQLNTEAFF.